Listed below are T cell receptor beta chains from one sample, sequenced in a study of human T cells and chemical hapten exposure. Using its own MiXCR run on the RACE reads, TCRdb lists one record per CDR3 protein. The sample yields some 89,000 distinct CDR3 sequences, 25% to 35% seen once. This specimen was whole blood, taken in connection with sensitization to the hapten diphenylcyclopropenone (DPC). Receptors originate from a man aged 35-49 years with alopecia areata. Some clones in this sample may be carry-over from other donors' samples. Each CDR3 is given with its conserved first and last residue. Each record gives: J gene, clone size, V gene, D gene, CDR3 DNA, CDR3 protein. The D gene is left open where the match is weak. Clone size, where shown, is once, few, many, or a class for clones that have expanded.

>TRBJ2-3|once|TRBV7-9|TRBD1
TGTGCCAGCGGCCGACGTAAGGGGGCCTTCAGCACAGATACGCAGTATTTT
CASGRRKGAFSTDTQYF
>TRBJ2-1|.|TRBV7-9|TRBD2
TGTGCCAGCAGCTGGAGGACTAGCGGGAGTTCAGTTGAGCAGTTCTTC
CASSWRTSGSSVEQFF
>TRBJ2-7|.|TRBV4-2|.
TGTGCCAGCAGCCAATTAGTAAGGGGTAACTCCTACGAGCAGTACTTC
CASSQLVRGNSYEQYF
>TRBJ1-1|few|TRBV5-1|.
TGCGCCAGCAGCTTGCTTGCAGGGAGCACTGAAGCTTTCTTT
CASSLLAGSTEAFF
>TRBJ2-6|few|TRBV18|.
TGTGCCAGCTCACCACTGGACACCACCTCTGGGGCCAACGTCCTGACTTTC
CASSPLDTTSGANVLTF
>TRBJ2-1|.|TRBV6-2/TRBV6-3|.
TGTGCCAGCAGTACCGGGACCCGGGGCTCCGAGCAGTTCTTC
CASSTGTRGSEQFF
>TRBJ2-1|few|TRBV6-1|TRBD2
TGTGCCAGCAGTGGGAACTTAGGCCTAGCGGGAGGTCACAATGAGCAGTTCTTC
CASSGNLGLAGGHNEQFF
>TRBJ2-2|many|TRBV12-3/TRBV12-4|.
TGTGCCAGCAGTCTACAAGGGTGGACCGGGGAGCTGTTTTTT
CASSLQGWTGELFF
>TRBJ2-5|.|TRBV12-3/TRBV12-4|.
TGTGCCAGCAGCCCCCAGATTCAAGAGACCCAGTACTTC
CASSPQIQETQYF
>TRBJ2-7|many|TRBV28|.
TGTGCCAGCCCAGACAGGGACTCCAGCTCCTACGAGCAGTACTTC
CASPDRDSSSYEQYF
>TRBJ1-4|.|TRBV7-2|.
TGTGCCAGCAGCTTAGCGCTGAGTCCGGGGGCGCTTTATGAAAAACTGTTTTTT
CASSLALSPGALYEKLFF
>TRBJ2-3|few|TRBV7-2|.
TGTGCCAGCAGCTTAGACTTACCAGATACGCAGTATTTT
CASSLDLPDTQYF
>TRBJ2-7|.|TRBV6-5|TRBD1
TGTGCCAGCAGTTCTTCCGGGACAGGGGGCCCCTACGAGCAGTACTTC
CASSSSGTGGPYEQYF
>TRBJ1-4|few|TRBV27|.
TGTGCCAGCAGTCCCCAAAACAGGGTTAAAAAACTGTTTTTT
CASSPQNRVKKLFF
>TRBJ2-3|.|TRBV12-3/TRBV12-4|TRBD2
TGTGCCAGCAGTACCCTGAGCGGGGTGAGCACAGATACGCAGTATTTT
CASSTLSGVSTDTQYF
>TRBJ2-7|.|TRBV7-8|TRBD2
TGTGCCAGCAGCTTCTTAGCGGGAGGGAACTCCTACGAGCAGTACTTC
CASSFLAGGNSYEQYF
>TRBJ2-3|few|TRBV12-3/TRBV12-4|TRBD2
TGTGCCAGCAGTGCTAGCGGGAGGGCAAATACGCAGTATTTT
CASSASGRANTQYF
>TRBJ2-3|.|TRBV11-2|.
TGTGCCAGCAGCCGTCAACAGGGTTCCGGCACAGATACGCAGTATTTT
CASSRQQGSGTDTQYF
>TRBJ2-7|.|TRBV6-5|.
TGTGCCAGCAGTTACAGCGGACAGAGGTCCGAGCAGTACTTC
CASSYSGQRSEQYF
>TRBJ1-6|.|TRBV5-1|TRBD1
TGCGCCAGCAGCCGGGGGACAGGGCAGCCTTCACCCCTCCACTTT
CASSRGTGQPSPLHF
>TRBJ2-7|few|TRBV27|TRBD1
TGTGCCAGCAGTCGACAGGGGGCGAAAGACGAGCAGTACTTC
CASSRQGAKDEQYF
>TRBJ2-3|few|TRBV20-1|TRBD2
TGCAGTGCCCGGGCTAGCGGGAGGACCACAGATACGCAGTATTTT
CSARASGRTTDTQYF
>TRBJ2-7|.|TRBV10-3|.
TGTGCCATCAGTGAGAATCGGGGAAGCTACGAGCAGTACTTC
CAISENRGSYEQYF
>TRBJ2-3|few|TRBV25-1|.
TGTGCCAGCAGTGAATATAAGGCGGGCCCCACAGATACGCAGTATTTT
CASSEYKAGPTDTQYF
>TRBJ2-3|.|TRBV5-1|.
TGCGCCAGCAGCTCCGAGGCTAGCACAGATACGCAGTATTTT
CASSSEASTDTQYF
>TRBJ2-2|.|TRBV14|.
TGTGCCAGCAGCCAAGATCCCAACACCGGGGAGCTGTTTTTT
CASSQDPNTGELFF
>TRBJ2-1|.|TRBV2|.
TGTGCCAGCAGTCTTTTAAATGAGCAGTTCTTC
CASSLLNEQFF
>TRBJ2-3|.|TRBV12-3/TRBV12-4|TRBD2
TGTGCCAGCGGGACAGGGGGACTAGCGGGGGTCACAGATACGCAGTATTTT
CASGTGGLAGVTDTQYF
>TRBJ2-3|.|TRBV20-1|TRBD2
TGCAGTGCTAGAGATCCCGGACTAGCGGGAGCAGGAGATACGCAGTATTTT
CSARDPGLAGAGDTQYF
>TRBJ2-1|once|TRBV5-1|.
TGCGCCAGCAGCTCAGAAGGGACGGGAGTCAAAAATGAGCAGTTCTTC
CASSSEGTGVKNEQFF
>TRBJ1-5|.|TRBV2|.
TGTGCCAGCACTCTGACAGCTAATAGCAATCAGCCCCAGCATTTT
CASTLTANSNQPQHF
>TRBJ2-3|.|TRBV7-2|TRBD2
TGTGCCAGCAGCCTAGGACTAGCGGGAGGGTCAAATACGCAGTATTTT
CASSLGLAGGSNTQYF
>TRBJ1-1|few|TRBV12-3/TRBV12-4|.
TGTGCCAGCAGTTTTGCAGGCGGGAACACTGAAGCTTTCTTT
CASSFAGGNTEAFF
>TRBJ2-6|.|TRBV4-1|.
TGCGCCAGCAGCCAAGATCGGGGCGAGTATACTGGGGCCAACGTCCTGACTTTC
CASSQDRGEYTGANVLTF
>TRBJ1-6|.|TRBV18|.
TGTGCCAGCTCACCACCCAATTCACCCCTCCACTTT
CASSPPNSPLHF
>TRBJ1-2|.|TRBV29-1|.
TGCAGCGTTGATAGCGCGGCAGGTACTGGTGGCTACACCTTC
CSVDSAAGTGGYTF
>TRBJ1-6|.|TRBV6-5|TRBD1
TGTGCCAGCAGTTACTCGAACAGGGGTGAGTCACCCCTCCACTTT
CASSYSNRGESPLHF
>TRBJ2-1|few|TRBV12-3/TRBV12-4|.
TGTGCCAGCAGTGGGCTATTTATGGGGAATGAGCAGTTCTTC
CASSGLFMGNEQFF
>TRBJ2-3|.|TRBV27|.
TGTGCCAGTTCCTCCGCCGTCGGCTACACAGATACGCAGTATTTT
CASSSAVGYTDTQYF